A selection of T cell receptor beta chains follows, all from one sample in a study of blood T cell repertoires in COVID-19. Only in-frame clones appear in the TCRdb table, and some are missing; sequencing was by immunoSEQ multiplex PCR. The repertoire holds approximately 200,000 clones, with approximately 80% as singletons. Material for sequencing was PBMCs or T cells enriched from blood (not recorded which). The receptors were gathered from a man in his forties who had recovered from COVID-19. CDR3s include the opening cysteine and the closing phenylalanine or tryptophan. Each record gives: clone size, J gene, D gene, V gene, CDR3 DNA, CDR3 protein. The D gene is left open where the match is weak. Rows give clone size only sometimes, using once, few, many, or a class for an expanded clone.

once,TRBJ2-7,TRBD1,TRBV6-6,TGTGCCAGCAGCCAGACGACAGGGTACTACGAGCAGTACTTC,CASSQTTGYYEQYF
-,TRBJ1-2,TRBD1,TRBV5-4,TGTGCCAGCAGCTGGGACCAGGGGGGCTATGGCTACACCTTC,CASSWDQGGYGYTF
-,TRBJ2-3,-,TRBV24-1,TGTGCCACCAGTGATTTAACGGACAAGTCTAGCACAGATACGCAGTATTTT,CATSDLTDKSSTDTQYF
-,TRBJ1-1,-,TRBV6-5,TGTGCCAGCAGTTACCGCGGAGGCAACACTGAAGCTTTCTTT,CASSYRGGNTEAFF
few,TRBJ1-1,-,TRBV2,TGTGCCAGCAGCGTGGTGGGGCCCAGCGTGGCTTTCTTT,CASSVVGPSVAFF
-,TRBJ1-6,TRBD1,TRBV7-8,TGTGCCAGCAGCCCCAGGGGGACAGGGGGCGGTTCACCCCTCCACTTT,CASSPRGTGGGSPLHF
-,TRBJ2-3,-,TRBV15,TGTGCCACCAGCAGCGCTAGGAAGCGCACAGATACGCAGTATTTT,CATSSARKRTDTQYF
-,TRBJ1-2,TRBD1,TRBV7-9,TGTGCCAGCAGCTTAGCGTCGGGACAGGCGCGAGGCTACACCTTC,CASSLASGQARGYTF
-,TRBJ2-1,TRBD2,TRBV24-1,TGTGCCACCAGTGATCGGTGGCGGGGGAATGAGCAGTTCTTC,CATSDRWRGNEQFF
-,TRBJ2-2,-,TRBV29-1,TGCAGCGTTGAAGTCTACACCGGGGAGCTGTTTTTT,CSVEVYTGELFF
-,TRBJ1-1,TRBD1,TRBV19,TGTGCCAGTAGTATGGGGACAGGGACTGAAGCTTTCTTT,CASSMGTGTEAFF
-,TRBJ2-3,TRBD2,TRBV5-1,TGCGCCAGCAGCAGGAAAGCGGGATCCAGCACAGATACGCAGTATTTT,CASSRKAGSSTDTQYF
few,TRBJ2-7,-,TRBV24-1,TGTGCCACCTCGACAGTAGGAGACGAGCAGTACTTC,CATSTVGDEQYF
once,TRBJ2-5,TRBD2,TRBV4-1,TGCGCCAGCAGCCAACGGACTAGCGGGGGGGCCCTAGAGACCCAGTACTTC,CASSQRTSGGALETQYF
-,TRBJ2-3,TRBD2,TRBV4-2,TGTGCCAGCAGCCAAGCGAATAGCGGGGGGGCTACAGATACGCAGTATTTT,CASSQANSGGATDTQYF
-,TRBJ2-3,-,TRBV29-1,TGCAGCGCAGGACAGAGGACAAGCACAGATACGCAGTATTTT,CSAGQRTSTDTQYF